These T cell receptor beta chains were read from a single sample in a study of OX40 agonist ivuxolimab in advanced cancers. Sequenced by immunoSEQ multiplex PCR; TCRdb stores in-frame clones only, minus some. In the table there are 70,000 to 75,000 clones, 80% to 90% of which are singletons. This specimen was CD4+ or CD8+ T cells sorted from blood, taken in a trial of the OX40 agonist ivuxolimab. Receptor source: an adult with an advanced solid tumor such as melanoma, head and neck, liver or kidney cancer. CDR3s leave out the opening cysteine and the closing phenylalanine or tryptophan.

j_call v_call cdr3_aa
TRBJ2-7 TRBV12-5 ASGLGTHFYEQY
TRBJ2-7 TRBV14 ASSQGAGWGEQY
TRBJ1-1 TRBV13 ASSPNRGRDTEAF
TRBJ2-1 TRBV18 ASSPQRDSRNEQF
TRBJ1-1 TRBV7-2 ASSFLIPGTTEAF
TRBJ1-1 TRBV2 ATLGRARTEAF
TRBJ1-1 TRBV27 ASSPQAPGQGWDTEAF
TRBJ1-3 TRBV7-8 ASSDRRNTIY
TRBJ2-2 TRBV11-3 ASSLGGRFAGELF
TRBJ2-1 TRBV11-3 ASSLVGDYNEQF
TRBJ1-2 TRBV5-1 ASSPGPYGYT
TRBJ2-3 TRBV21-1 ASSKAGAGAGTDTQY
TRBJ1-1 TRBV7-9 ASSLALVGPGEAF
TRBJ1-5 TRBV5-6 ASSSSWQGQGQPQH
TRBJ1-5 TRBV28 ASSPGSRRNQPQH
TRBJ2-3 TRBV5-1 ASSGNLDTQY
TRBJ2-7 TRBV5-4 ASSLVRGGEQY
TRBJ2-7 TRBV29-1 SVAQATSYEQY
TRBJ1-1 TRBV7-2 ASSPRQGAGEAF
TRBJ1-1 TRBV2 ASSEQGAGEAF
TRBJ2-3 TRBV9 ASSVAGGGGAKDTQY
TRBJ2-3 TRBV5-4 ADGFSPSTDTQY
TRBJ1-3 TRBV7-2 ASSREAGNTIY
TRBJ2-3 TRBV11-2 ASSLGTTDTQY
TRBJ1-5 TRBV7-2 ASSLVGVSNQPQH
TRBJ2-7 TRBV18 ASSLPGTPYEQY
TRBJ2-5 TRBV5-1 ASSKDGNWETQY
TRBJ1-1 TRBV5-4 ASSLMNTEAF
TRBJ1-5 TRBV4-3 ASSQGTQPQH
TRBJ2-5 TRBV9 ASSVGGGYQETQY
TRBJ1-5 TRBV5-1 ASSEGTANQPQH
TRBJ1-4 TRBV2 ASSRDRAEKLF
TRBJ2-3 TRBV9 ASSATGTTQY
TRBJ1-1 TRBV7-2 ASSRQGTEAF
TRBJ2-1 TRBV4-3 ASSPQASSYNEQF
TRBJ1-1 TRBV11-2 ASSLQAAEAF
TRBJ1-2 TRBV6-1 AIGQSYFYGYT
TRBJ1-5 TRBV27 ASKKINSNQPQH
TRBJ1-1 TRBV5-6 ASSLMRKGGDSAF
TRBJ1-6 TRBV6-5 ASSYDRGSSPLH
TRBJ1-1 TRBV19 ASSPRLGWDTEAF
TRBJ1-1 TRBV5-4 ASRYRGQGNPEAF
TRBJ1-5 TRBV28 ASSFHGTSQPQH
TRBJ2-3 TRBV6-5 ASSYGPGGTDTQY
TRBJ1-1 TRBV2 ASTGDASTEAF
TRBJ1-2 TRBV19 ASSMGRGRGYGYT
TRBJ1-3 TRBV10-3 AISEFEPSSGNTIY
TRBJ2-7 TRBV7-9 ASSTTPHGGSEQY
TRBJ2-3 TRBV18 ASSRGSSGEDTQY
TRBJ1-4 TRBV12-5 ASARYGSNEKLF
TRBJ2-3 TRBV6-1 ASSEAGLAGGWADTQY
TRBJ1-2 TRBV25-1 ASSEYNTGYGYT
TRBJ1-1 TRBV14 ASSQDLGRSTEAF
TRBJ2-7 TRBV19 ASSITGTSYEQY
TRBJ2-5 TRBV11-2 ASSPGRAVQETQY
TRBJ1-6 TRBV7-9 ASSLDTFSPLH
TRBJ2-1 TRBV5-1 ASSLGTGLGNNEQF
TRBJ2-7 TRBV4-3 ASSQEKDWDDSYEQY
TRBJ2-1 TRBV7-2 ASSSYYNEQF
TRBJ2-6 TRBV7-6 ASGTGANVLT